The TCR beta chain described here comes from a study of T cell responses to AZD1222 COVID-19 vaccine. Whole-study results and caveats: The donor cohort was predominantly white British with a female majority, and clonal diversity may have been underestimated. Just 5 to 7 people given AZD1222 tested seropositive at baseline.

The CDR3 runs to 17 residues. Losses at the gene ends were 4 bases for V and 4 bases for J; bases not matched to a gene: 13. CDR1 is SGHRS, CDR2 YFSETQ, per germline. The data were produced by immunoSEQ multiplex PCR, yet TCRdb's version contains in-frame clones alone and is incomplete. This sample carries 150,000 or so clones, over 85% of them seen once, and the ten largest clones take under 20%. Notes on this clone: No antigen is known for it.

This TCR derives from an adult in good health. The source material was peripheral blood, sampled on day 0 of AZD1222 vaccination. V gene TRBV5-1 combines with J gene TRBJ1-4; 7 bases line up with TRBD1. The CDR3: CASSETNPGQLNEKLFF. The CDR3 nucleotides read TGCGCCAGCAGCGAGACAAACCCGGGACAGCTTAATGAAAAACTGTTTTTT.